Below are 5 T cell receptor beta chains sequenced from a single sample in a study of shared clonotypes between healthy human individuals. Data came from immunoSEQ multiplex PCR; TCRdb stores just in-frame clones and leaves some out. Among some 790,000 clones listed, 55% to 75% were seen once. The sample comprised memory CD4+ T cells sorted from blood. Described subset: CD45RA-negative fraction. These receptors were collected from a woman in her twenties or thirties in good health.

On this clone: The sample carries other DNA sequences with the same CDR3. The chain recombines TRBV5-1 with TRBJ1-1; TRBD1 might be the D (5 bases). Germline values: CDR1 SGHRS, CDR2 YFSETQ. CDR3 length: 14 amino acids. V shed 3 bases and J shed 2 bases, with 11 bases lying between them. Here the CDR3 DNA reads TGCGCCAGCAGCTCCGGGACGGAAAACACTGAAGCTTTCTTT. Translation: CASSSGTENTEAFF.

Regarding this clone: Different DNA sequences within this sample yield the same CDR3. J is TRBJ2-7 and V is TRBV10-3; D remains unclear. V lost 2 bases and J 4 bases, leaving 6 bases between the germline ends. CDR3 length equals 12 residues. Germline V gene data show CDR1 as ENHRY and CDR2 as SYGVKD. CDR3 DNA: TGTGCCATCAGTGAGCAAAAATACGAGCAGTACTTC. Translating it yields CAISEQKYEQYF.

This clone has a handful of counts. The chain employs TRBV2 and TRBJ1-4; D is undetermined. Per germline, CDR1 SNHLY and CDR2 FYNNEI. CDR3 size: 13 residues. DNA of the CDR3: TGTGGCCCGGCTGGCGCAACTAATGAAAAACTGTTTTTT. Translated, it gives CGPAGATNEKLFF. The variable domain in full, completed from reference TRBV2 and TRBJ1-4, reads EPEVTQTPSHQVTQMGQEVILRCVPISNHLYFYWYRQILGQKVEFLVSFYNNEISEKSEIFDDQFSVERPDGSNFTLKIRSTKLEDSAMYFCGPAGATNEKLFFGSGTQLSVL.

This rearrangement joins TRBV4-1 to TRBJ2-7; tentatively, D is TRBD1 (6 bases). Germline lookup yields CDR1 MGHRA and CDR2 YSYEKL. Trimming removed 3 bases at V and 3 bases at J, with 12 bases between. The CDR3 loop spans 14 amino acids. The DNA for the CDR3 is TGCGCCAGCAGCCAGGGACACCTAAGCTACGAGCAGTACTTC. It codes for CASSQGHLSYEQYF.

This chain joins TRBV5-1 and TRBJ2-5, with 8 bases aligning to TRBD1. Germline V gene data show CDR1 as SGHRS and CDR2 as YFSETQ. This CDR3 has 15 amino acids. V lost 3 bases to trimming and J lost 1 base; unmatched junction nucleotides: 5. CDR3 DNA: TGCGCCAGCAGCTCCCAGACAGGGGTCCAAGAGACCCAGTACTTC. Its translation: CASSSQTGVQETQYF.